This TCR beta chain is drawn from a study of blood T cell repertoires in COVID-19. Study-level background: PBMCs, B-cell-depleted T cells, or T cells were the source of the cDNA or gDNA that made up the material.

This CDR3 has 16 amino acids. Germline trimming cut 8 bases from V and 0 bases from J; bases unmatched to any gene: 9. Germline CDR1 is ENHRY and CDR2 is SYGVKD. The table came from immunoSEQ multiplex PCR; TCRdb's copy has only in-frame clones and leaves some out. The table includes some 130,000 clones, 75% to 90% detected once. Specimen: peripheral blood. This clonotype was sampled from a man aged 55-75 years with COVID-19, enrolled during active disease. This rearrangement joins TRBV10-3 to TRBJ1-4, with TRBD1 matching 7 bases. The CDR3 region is CAIGTAKDATNEKLFF. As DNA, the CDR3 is TGTGCCATCGGGACAGCTAAAGACGCAACTAATGAAAAACTGTTTTTT.